This T cell receptor (beta chain) appears in the sequencing data of a study of cytomegalovirus exposure and HLA in healthy donors. Whole-study findings and limits: After further analysis at a later stage, 16,951 TCR beta sequences were associated with HLA alleles at 0.05 false discovery rate.

The donors were healthy bone marrow donors. The study ran its PCR with 60 Vbeta and 13 Jbeta primers. Assay: immunoSEQ multiplex PCR; the TCRdb copy retains only in-frame clones and omits some. The profile shows 85,000 to 100,000 clones, 75% to 85% of them singletons. As to this clone: Its matching antigen is unknown.

The junction had 6 bases not matched to a gene; V was cut back by 0 bases and J by 6 bases. This CDR3 region has 15 residues. Germline V gene data show CDR1 as SGDLS and CDR2 as YYNGEE. Sequencing was performed on PBMCs. V and J are TRBV9 and TRBJ2-3; the match to TRBD1 covers 8 bases. This TCR derives from a woman aged 40 to 49 in good health and CMV-seronegative. This chain's CDR3 is CASSVAGQGFDTQYF. CDR3 nucleotide sequence: TGTGCCAGCAGCGTAGCTGGACAGGGATTCGATACGCAGTATTTT.